These T cell receptor beta chains were read from a single sample in a study of control samples from healthy donors and cancer patients. Using immunoSEQ multiplex PCR, the repertoire was profiled, and TCRdb retains in-frame clones only, with some absent. The table has approximately 86,000 clones, about nine tenths seen once. The sequencing sample was made of blood. Receptors were obtained from a man younger than 40 in good health. The CDR3 runs from the conserved cysteine through the conserved F or W. A D gene is named only where the DNA matches it firmly. Rows give clone size only sometimes, using once, few, many, or a class for an expanded clone.

>TRBJ2-7|TRBV27|TRBD1|-
CASSSPGTGVSYEQYF
TGTGCCAGCAGTTCCCCAGGGACAGGGGTTTCCTACGAGCAGTACTTC
>TRBJ2-3|TRBV11-2|TRBD1|-
CASSLGTGAGYTDTQYF
TGTGCCAGCAGCCTAGGGACAGGGGCTGGGTACACAGATACGCAGTATTTT
>TRBJ1-5|TRBV19|TRBD1|-
CAAGQGLYQPQHF
TGTGCCGCTGGACAGGGCCTTTATCAGCCCCAGCATTTT
>TRBJ1-5|TRBV4-1|-|few
CASSQGTPGQPQHF
TGCGCCAGCAGCCAAGGGACACCTGGACAGCCCCAGCATTTT
>TRBJ2-5|TRBV5-6|-|few
CASSLYSTGPVGETQYF
TGTGCCAGCAGTCTGTACAGTACAGGGCCTGTAGGAGAGACCCAGTACTTC
>TRBJ1-2|TRBV24-1|-|-
CATSAYDYGYTF
TGTGCCACCAGTGCCTACGACTATGGCTACACCTTC
>TRBJ2-4|TRBV5-6|-|-
CASSFSSRNIQYF
TGTGCCAGCAGCTTTTCTAGCAGAAACATTCAGTACTTC
>TRBJ1-2|TRBV9|TRBD1|-
CASSPGTGGGYTF
TGTGCCAGCAGCCCCGGGACAGGGGGGGGCTACACCTTC
>TRBJ2-2|TRBV9|-|once
CASSPESRPTGELFF
TGTGCCAGCAGTCCCGAGAGCCGACCCACCGGGGAGCTGTTTTTT
>TRBJ1-2|TRBV24-1|TRBD1|-
CATSDPDRDGYTF
TGTGCCACCAGTGATCCCGACAGGGACGGCTACACCTTC
>TRBJ1-4|TRBV19|-|-
CASSNPRGAGEKLFF
TGTGCCAGTAGTAATCCCCGTGGGGCGGGAGAAAAACTGTTTTTT
>TRBJ2-7|TRBV19|-|-
CASSIASAYEQYF
TGTGCCAGTAGTATAGCCTCCGCCTACGAGCAGTACTTC
>TRBJ2-1|TRBV11-2|-|-
CASSSTRKGEQFF
TGTGCCAGCAGCTCTACTAGGAAGGGGGAGCAGTTCTTC
>TRBJ2-7|TRBV5-1|TRBD1|-
CASSHSGTGVYEQYF
TGCGCCAGCAGCCACTCCGGGACAGGGGTCTACGAGCAGTACTTC
>TRBJ2-5|TRBV2|-|once
CASSEQETQYF
TGTGCCAGCAGTGAGCAAGAGACCCAGTACTTC
>TRBJ2-1|TRBV5-4|-|-
CASSFGSSYNEQFF
TGTGCCAGCAGCTTCGGGAGTTCCTACAATGAGCAGTTCTTC
>TRBJ1-4|TRBV25-1|-|-
CASSDGFPNEKLFF
TGTGCCAGCAGTGACGGGTTCCCCAATGAAAAACTGTTTTTT
>TRBJ1-6|TRBV27|-|-
CASSFYSGSSYSPLHF
TGTGCCAGCAGTTTTTATAGTGGGTCTTCATACTCACCCCTCCACTTT
>TRBJ2-3|TRBV6-1|-|-
CASSEIPDTQYF
TGTGCCAGCAGTGAAATACCCGATACGCAGTATTTT
>TRBJ2-3|TRBV5-1|-|-
CASSLGQGPSGTDTQYF
TGCGCCAGCAGCTTGGGGCAGGGGCCGTCGGGCACAGATACGCAGTATTTT
>TRBJ1-6|TRBV7-2|-|-
CASSLDTGNSPLHF
TGTGCCAGCAGCCTTGACACTGGGAATTCACCCCTCCACTTT
>TRBJ2-1|TRBV6-5|TRBD1|few
CASSPSRDRGGEQFF
TGTGCCAGCAGTCCGTCCCGGGACAGGGGTGGCGAGCAGTTCTTC
>TRBJ2-5|TRBV5-1|-|-
CASSLVGREETQYF
TGCGCCAGCAGCTTGGTCGGGAGAGAAGAGACCCAGTACTTC
>TRBJ2-3|TRBV2|-|-
CASKSGRSTITDTQYF
TGTGCCAGCAAGTCAGGCCGAAGTACTATCACAGATACGCAGTATTTT
>TRBJ2-1|TRBV30|-|-
CAWSVTTYNEQFF
TGTGCCTGGAGTGTAACAACCTACAATGAGCAGTTCTTC
>TRBJ2-1|TRBV7-6|TRBD2|-
CASSPGLAGRNEQFF
TGTGCCAGCAGCCCCGGACTAGCGGGGAGGAATGAGCAGTTCTTC
>TRBJ1-2|TRBV9|-|-
CASSLLEVETVYGYTF
TGTGCCAGCAGCCTTCTTGAGGTCGAGACAGTCTATGGCTACACCTTC